This T cell receptor beta chain was captured in a study of blood T cell repertoires in COVID-19. Authors' analysis steps: Reference gene primer amplification in the assay estimated nucleated cell counts. TCRdb keeps only in-frame clones here, not all; method: immunoSEQ multiplex PCR. Clonal size and the V and J genes are those of that table, whereas D and trimming came from the DNA. The top ten clones hold roughly 14% of a sample with roughly 200,000 clones, approximately 79% of them seen once. This CDR3 is 15 amino acids long. Trimming cost V 5 bases and J 4 bases; bases outside gene matches: 5. Germline CDR1 is SEHNR and CDR2 is FQNEAQ (reference sequence).

The sequence was collected from a man aged 45-60 years who had recovered from COVID-19. This sequence joins TRBV7-9 and TRBJ1-2; 12 bases fit TRBD1. Material: peripheral blood. Written as DNA, the CDR3 is TGTGCCAGCAGCAAGGGACAGGGGGCCACCTATGGCTACACCTTC. It codes for CASSKGQGATYGYTF.